A selection of T cell receptor beta chains follows, all from one sample in a study of tumor-infiltrating lymphocytes in localized non-small cell lung cancer. The assay was immunoSEQ multiplex PCR, and TCRdb's table has in-frame clones only and misses some. The sample contains about 6,700 clones, 70% to 80% of which appear only once. The sequencing input was uninvolved lung tissue not adjacent to the tumor. These receptors originate from a human donor with non-small cell lung cancer. Both conserved end residues are part of each CDR3. D genes are given only for firm matches. Some rows mark clone size as missing; the rest say once, few, many or name a class of expanded clone.

CDR3aa | CDR3nt | j_gene | abundance | d_gene | v_gene
CASSSRDLDTGELFF | TGTGCCAGCAGCAGCCGGGACCTCGACACCGGGGAGCTGTTTTTT | TRBJ2-2 | NA | NA | TRBV7-8
CASSSPRGNTIYF | TGTGCCAGCAGCTCCCCCAGGGGAAACACCATATATTTT | TRBJ1-3 | NA | NA | TRBV28
CASRGEKLFF | TGTGCCAGCAGGGGGGAAAAACTGTTTTTT | TRBJ1-4 | NA | NA | TRBV25-1
CASSLGPAGGEGYTF | TGTGCCAGCAGCTTAGGCCCGGCTGGGGGTGAAGGCTACACCTTC | TRBJ1-2 | NA | NA | TRBV11-1
CASSPGLDYGYTF | TGTGCCAGCTCACCAGGTTTAGACTATGGCTACACCTTC | TRBJ1-2 | NA | NA | TRBV18
CASSLAGGGNEQFF | TGTGCCAGCAGCCTAGCGGGAGGTGGTAATGAGCAGTTCTTC | TRBJ2-1 | NA | TRBD2 | TRBV7-3
CASRDRDGNTIYF | TGTGCCAGCAGGGACAGGGATGGAAACACCATATATTTT | TRBJ1-3 | NA | TRBD1 | TRBV2
CASSQEGGYGYTF | TGCGCCAGCAGCCAAGAGGGGGGTTATGGCTACACCTTC | TRBJ1-2 | NA | NA | TRBV4-1
CASSPDRRRNNVLTF | TGTGCCAGCAGCCCGGACAGGCGGCGGAACAACGTCCTGACTTTC | TRBJ2-6 | once | TRBD1 | TRBV7-3
CASSSLSRGGSEKLFF | TGTGCCAGCAGCTCCCTTTCCAGGGGAGGTTCAGAAAAACTGTTTTTT | TRBJ1-4 | NA | NA | TRBV7-8
CASSPGGGYEAFF | TGTGCCAGCAGCCCAGGAGGAGGGTACGAAGCTTTCTTT | TRBJ1-1 | NA | NA | TRBV7-9
CASSTSNRGSNYGYTF | TGTGCCAGTAGTACTTCCAACAGGGGCAGCAACTATGGCTACACCTTC | TRBJ1-2 | NA | TRBD1 | TRBV19
CASSLDDPYDEQYF | TGTGCCAGCAGTTTAGACGACCCCTACGACGAGCAGTACTTC | TRBJ2-7 | NA | NA | TRBV28
CASSQSFVENAYGYTF | TGTGCCAGTAGCCAAAGCTTCGTCGAGAATGCCTATGGCTACACCTTC | TRBJ1-2 | NA | NA | TRBV19
CASTPSSGAYEQYF | TGTGCCAGCACCCCCAGTAGCGGAGCCTACGAGCAGTACTTC | TRBJ2-7 | medium-sized | NA | TRBV7-2
CAWTTDSYEQYF | TGTGCCTGGACGACGGACTCCTACGAGCAGTACTTC | TRBJ2-7 | few | NA | TRBV30
CASSYRLGRVSTEAFF | TGTGCCAGCAGCTACCGTCTTGGCAGGGTCAGCACTGAAGCTTTCTTT | TRBJ1-1 | NA | NA | TRBV11-1
CASSISGLAPEQYF | TGTGCCAGTAGTATTAGTGGACTAGCGCCCGAGCAGTACTTC | TRBJ2-7 | once | TRBD2 | TRBV19
CASSGLAGVPDTQYF | TGTGCCAGCTCCGGGCTAGCGGGAGTTCCAGATACGCAGTATTTT | TRBJ2-3 | NA | TRBD2 | TRBV13
CASSPHGGRNTEAFF | TGTGCCAGCAGCCCCCATGGGGGTAGGAACACTGAAGCTTTCTTT | TRBJ1-1 | NA | NA | TRBV7-3
CASSRGGSGANVLTF | TGTGCCAGCAGCCGAGGTGGCTCTGGGGCCAACGTCCTGACTTTC | TRBJ2-6 | NA | NA | TRBV7-2
CASIRDPNTEAFF | TGCGCCAGCATCCGGGACCCGAACACTGAAGCTTTCTTT | TRBJ1-1 | few | NA | TRBV10-2
CASSILLAGYNEQFF | TGTGCCAGTAGTATTCTACTAGCGGGCTACAATGAGCAGTTCTTC | TRBJ2-1 | NA | TRBD2 | TRBV19
CASRNQDSQLHF | TGTGCCAGCAGAAACCAAGACAGCCAGCTCCACTTT | TRBJ1-6 | NA | NA | TRBV2
CAINIAGGYNEQFF | TGTGCCATCAATATAGCGGGGGGCTACAATGAGCAGTTCTTC | TRBJ2-1 | NA | TRBD2 | TRBV10-3
CASSLRQRTYEQYF | TGTGCCAGCAGCTTGCGACAGAGAACCTACGAGCAGTACTTC | TRBJ2-7 | NA | NA | TRBV5-8
CASSPRTSGSSTDTQYF | TGTGCCAGCAGCCCCCGGACTAGCGGGAGTAGCACAGATACGCAGTATTTT | TRBJ2-3 | NA | TRBD2 | TRBV9
CASSPNLHYGYTF | TGTGCCAGCAGCCCGAATTTGCACTATGGCTACACCTTC | TRBJ1-2 | NA | NA | TRBV7-2
CASSLSRGVTDTQYF | TGTGCCAGCAGTTTATCTCGGGGCGTGACAGATACGCAGTATTTT | TRBJ2-3 | once | NA | TRBV27
CASSLLSSSYNEQFF | TGTGCCAGCAGCTTACTGTCCTCCTCCTACAATGAGCAGTTCTTC | TRBJ2-1 | NA | NA | TRBV7-3
CASSQEWPLDTQYF | TGCGCCAGCAGCCAAGAGTGGCCGCTAGATACGCAGTATTTT | TRBJ2-3 | NA | NA | TRBV4-3
CAWSPGLSYEQYF | TGTGCCTGGAGTCCGGGACTCTCCTACGAGCAGTACTTC | TRBJ2-7 | NA | NA | TRBV30
CASSILTTGGSEAFF | TGTGCCAGCAGCATACTTACGACAGGGGGCTCTGAAGCTTTCTTT | TRBJ1-1 | once | TRBD1 | TRBV5-4
CASSGDRHTDTQYF | TGTGCCAGCAGTGGCGACCGGCACACAGATACGCAGTATTTT | TRBJ2-3 | once | NA | TRBV2
CASSPGDGYEQYF | TGTGCCAGCAGCCCAGGCGATGGGTACGAGCAGTACTTC | TRBJ2-7 | NA | NA | TRBV7-3
CASRGRSGANVLTF | TGTGCCAGCAGGGGACGCTCTGGGGCCAACGTCCTGACTTTC | TRBJ2-6 | NA | NA | TRBV28
CASTFQSSGNTIYF | TGTGCCAGCACGTTTCAGAGCTCTGGAAACACCATATATTTT | TRBJ1-3 | NA | NA | TRBV6-1
CSVAGTSGGYNEQFF | TGCAGCGTTGCAGGGACTAGCGGGGGGTACAATGAGCAGTTCTTC | TRBJ2-1 | NA | TRBD2 | TRBV29-1
CASGPLGDYEQYF | TGTGCCAGCGGACCCCTAGGGGATTACGAGCAGTACTTC | TRBJ2-7 | NA | NA | TRBV7-6
CASFSGHHYEQYF | TGTGCCAGCTTCTCTGGGCATCACTACGAGCAGTACTTC | TRBJ2-7 | NA | NA | TRBV28
CASSLLLAGVNEQYF | TGTGCCAGCAGCTTATTACTAGCGGGAGTGAATGAGCAGTACTTC | TRBJ2-7 | NA | TRBD2 | TRBV13
CASSYGTGNYNEQFF | TGCGCCAGCAGCTACGGGACAGGGAACTACAATGAGCAGTTCTTC | TRBJ2-1 | NA | TRBD1 | TRBV5-1
CASSSTNTGELFF | TGTGCCAGCAGTTCAACGAACACCGGGGAGCTGTTTTTT | TRBJ2-2 | NA | NA | TRBV6-4
CASSHPTHERDTEAFF | TGTGCCAGCAGCCACCCGACCCACGAGAGGGACACTGAAGCTTTCTTT | TRBJ1-1 | once | NA | TRBV7-9